These T cell receptor beta chains were read from a single sample in a study of response to subunit inactivated influenza vaccine. A single record per CDR3 protein comes from TCRdb applying MiXCR to the RT-PCR reads. The data contain 650,000 to 800,000 distinct CDR3 sequences, less than 20% of them singletons. The sequences come from PBMCs from blood, collected 5 days after vaccination. These receptors all come from a man over 45 who received an inactivated influenza vaccine. Both conserved end residues are trimmed from each CDR3.

cdr3_aa v_call
ASSHKAGGGETQY TRBV4-2
ASSVEPSNTGELF TRBV9
SVETSVETQY TRBV29-1
ASSRRGQGVNTEAF TRBV3-1
ASRGVPYEQY TRBV5-1
ASSFGGFHSTDTQY TRBV7-8
SARDLAGGLLETQY TRBV20-1
AISASSGQGFTDTQY TRBV10-3
ASSLSLWANPGYT TRBV7-2
ASSLAADSTDTQY TRBV7-9
AISAGTGNTGELF TRBV10-3
SAPGRASYEQY TRBV20-1
ATSDGKTRGYEQF TRBV24-1
ASSFAGRSSYEQY TRBV28
AISNPLPGNEQY TRBV10-3
ASSPGSRPGQGSEKLF TRBV4-3
ASSLRGTGANQPQH TRBV7-2
ASSSQTAGGELF TRBV5-1
ASSWGGTGELF TRBV6-2/TRBV6-3
ASSLDPGGGGEQY TRBV5-1
ASSPWAQANYGYT TRBV4-2
ASSQERLTYNEQF TRBV3-1
AISEHPTSGVTSYNEQF TRBV10-3
ASLMGLADPSYNEQF TRBV6-1
ASSRVRYNEQF TRBV11-2
ASSSRVPANNEQF TRBV7-9
SAGGFSTDTQY TRBV29-1
SARDPEWDQPQH TRBV20-1
ASSSWGDEQF TRBV7-9
ASRSTGANTGELF TRBV7-2
SAAKISTDTQY TRBV20-1
ASSLGGGDNEQF TRBV12-3/TRBV12-4
AISEQGAVETQY TRBV10-3
ASSSQTSGTNEQF TRBV5-1
ASSQDPAGPPDTQY TRBV4-3
SVVTGRDRNYGYT TRBV29-1
ASSLDRGSSPLH TRBV12-3/TRBV12-4
ASSLEDRVASGYT TRBV12-3/TRBV12-4
ASSSGQGYSNQPQH TRBV12-3/TRBV12-4
ASSTTTPWAGGSYNEQF TRBV13
SDGAHRGPAYEQY TRBV29-1
AISRSGAQETQY TRBV10-3
ASSPPGLGSSYEQY TRBV28
ASSSPDRASDTQY TRBV7-9
SARAGPEGSPLH TRBV20-1
ASSFSGNTEAF TRBV27
ASSPGAGATGELF TRBV6-2/TRBV6-3